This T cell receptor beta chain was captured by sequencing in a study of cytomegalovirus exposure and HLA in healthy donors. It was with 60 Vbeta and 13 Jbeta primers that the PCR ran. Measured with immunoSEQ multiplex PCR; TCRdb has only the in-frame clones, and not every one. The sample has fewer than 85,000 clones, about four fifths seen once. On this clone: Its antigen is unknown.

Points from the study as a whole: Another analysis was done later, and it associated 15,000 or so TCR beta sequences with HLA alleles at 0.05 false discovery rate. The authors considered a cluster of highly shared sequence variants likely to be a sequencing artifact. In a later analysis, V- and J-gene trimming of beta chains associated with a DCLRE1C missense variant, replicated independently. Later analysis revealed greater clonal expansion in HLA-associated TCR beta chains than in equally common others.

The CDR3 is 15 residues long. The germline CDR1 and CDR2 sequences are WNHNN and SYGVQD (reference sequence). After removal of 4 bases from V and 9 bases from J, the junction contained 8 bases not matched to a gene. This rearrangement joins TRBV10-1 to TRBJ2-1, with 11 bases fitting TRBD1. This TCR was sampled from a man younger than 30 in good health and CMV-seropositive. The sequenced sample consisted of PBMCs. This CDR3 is CASSVGQGASGEQFF. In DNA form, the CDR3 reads TGCGCCAGCAGTGTTGGACAGGGGGCGTCTGGTGAGCAGTTCTTC.